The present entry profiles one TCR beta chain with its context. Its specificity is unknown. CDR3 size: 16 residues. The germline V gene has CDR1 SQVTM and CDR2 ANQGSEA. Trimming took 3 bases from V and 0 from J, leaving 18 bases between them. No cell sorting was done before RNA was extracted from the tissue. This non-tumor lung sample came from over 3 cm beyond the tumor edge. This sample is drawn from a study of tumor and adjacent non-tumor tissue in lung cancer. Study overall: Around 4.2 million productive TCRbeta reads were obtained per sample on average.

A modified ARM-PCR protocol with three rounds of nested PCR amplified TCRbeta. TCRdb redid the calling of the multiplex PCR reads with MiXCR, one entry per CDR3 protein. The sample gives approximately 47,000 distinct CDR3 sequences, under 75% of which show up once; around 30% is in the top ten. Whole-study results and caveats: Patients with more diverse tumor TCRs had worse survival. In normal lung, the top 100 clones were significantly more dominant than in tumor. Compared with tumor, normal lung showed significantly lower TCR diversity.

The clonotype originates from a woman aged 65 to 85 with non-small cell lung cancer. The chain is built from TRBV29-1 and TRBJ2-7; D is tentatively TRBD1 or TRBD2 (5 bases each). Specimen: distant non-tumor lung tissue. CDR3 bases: TGCAGCGTTGACCTCTCCGGGGCTATGGGCTCCTACGAGCAGTACTTC. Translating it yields CSVDLSGAMGSYEQYF.